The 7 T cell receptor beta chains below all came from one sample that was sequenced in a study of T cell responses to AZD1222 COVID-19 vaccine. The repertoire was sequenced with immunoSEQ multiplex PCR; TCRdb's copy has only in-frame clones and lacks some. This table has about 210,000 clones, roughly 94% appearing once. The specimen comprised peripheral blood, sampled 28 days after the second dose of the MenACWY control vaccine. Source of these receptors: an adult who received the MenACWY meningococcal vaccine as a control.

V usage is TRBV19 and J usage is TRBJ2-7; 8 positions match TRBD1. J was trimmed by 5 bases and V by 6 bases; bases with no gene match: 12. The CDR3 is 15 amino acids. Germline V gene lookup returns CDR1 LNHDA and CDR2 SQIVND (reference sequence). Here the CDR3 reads CASSRGLAGGNEQYF. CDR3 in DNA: TGTGCCAGTAGCAGGGGGCTGGCAGGGGGGAACGAGCAGTACTTC.

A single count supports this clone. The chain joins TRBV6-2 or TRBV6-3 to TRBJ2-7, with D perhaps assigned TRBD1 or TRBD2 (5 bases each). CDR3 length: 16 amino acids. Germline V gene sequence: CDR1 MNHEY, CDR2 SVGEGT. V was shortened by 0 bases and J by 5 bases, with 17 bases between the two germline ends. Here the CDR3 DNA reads TGTGCCAGCAGTTACTCGAATTGGGAGACAGAGGACGAGCAGTACTTC. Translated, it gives CASSYSNWETEDEQYF.

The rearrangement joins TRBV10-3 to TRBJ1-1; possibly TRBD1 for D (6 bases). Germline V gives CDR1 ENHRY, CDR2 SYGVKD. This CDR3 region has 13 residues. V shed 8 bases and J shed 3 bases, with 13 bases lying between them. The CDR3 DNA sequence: TGTGCCATCTCGGAAGAGGGGGACACTGAAGCTTTCTTT. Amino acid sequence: CAISEEGDTEAFF.

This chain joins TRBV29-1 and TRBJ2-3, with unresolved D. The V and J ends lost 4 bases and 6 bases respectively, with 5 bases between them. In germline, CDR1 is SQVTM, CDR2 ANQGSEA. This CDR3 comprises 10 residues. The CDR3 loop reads CSVGLDTQYF. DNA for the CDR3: TGCAGCGTTGGACTTGATACGCAGTATTTT.

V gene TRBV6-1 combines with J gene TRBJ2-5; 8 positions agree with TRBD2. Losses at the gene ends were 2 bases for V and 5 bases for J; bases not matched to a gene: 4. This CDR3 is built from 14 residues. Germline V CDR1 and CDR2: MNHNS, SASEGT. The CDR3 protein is CASSEMLAGETQYF. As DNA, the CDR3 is TGTGCCAGCAGTGAAATGTTAGCGGGGGAGACCCAGTACTTC.

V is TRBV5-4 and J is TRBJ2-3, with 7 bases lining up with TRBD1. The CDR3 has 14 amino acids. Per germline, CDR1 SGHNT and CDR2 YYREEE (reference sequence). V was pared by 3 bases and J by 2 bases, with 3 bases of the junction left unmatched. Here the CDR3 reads CASSSTGTTDTQYF. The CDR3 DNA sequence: TGTGCCAGCAGCTCGACAGGGACCACAGATACGCAGTATTTT.

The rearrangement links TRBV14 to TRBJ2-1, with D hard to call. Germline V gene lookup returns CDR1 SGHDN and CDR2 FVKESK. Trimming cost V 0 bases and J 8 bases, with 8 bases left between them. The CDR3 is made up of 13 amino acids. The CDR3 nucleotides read TGTGCCAGCAGCCAAGAAATTTTGGATGAGCAGTTCTTC. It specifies CASSQEILDEQFF.